Listed here are 26 T cell receptor beta chains from one sample, sequenced in a study of blood T cells in healthy people across ages. Primed by a sample-barcoded 5' primer and a J-beta primer mix, a second PCR proceeded for about 7 to 12 cycles. MiXCR, applied by TCRdb to the 5' RACE reads, yields one record per CDR3 protein. The profile shows 600,000 or so distinct CDR3 sequences, more than 45% of them singletons. Specimen: blood. The receptors originated from a man of 80 years or more in good health.

The chain links TRBV7-3 to TRBJ2-1, with a weak D call TRBD2 (5 bases). The CDR3 is 17 amino acids. Trimming shortened V by 5 bases and J by 2 bases, and 19 bases separated the two germline ends. Germline CDR1 and CDR2: SGHTA and FQGTGA. The CDR3 DNA sequence: TGTGCCAGCAGCCCCGTGGGTAGCCCCGGGACCTACAATGAGCAGTTCTTC. Amino acids: CASSPVGSPGTYNEQFF.

This clonotype showed up just a few times. The genes are TRBV7-9 and TRBJ2-7, with D tentatively TRBD1 or TRBD2 (5 bases each). The germline CDR1 and CDR2 sequences are SEHNR and FQNEAQ (reference sequence). The V end lost 5 bases, the J end lost 4 bases, and 18 bases lay between the germline ends. The CDR3 consists of 15 residues. CDR3 DNA sequence: TGTGCCAGCAGCCCTAGCCCCACCGGGGCTTACGAGCAGTACTTC. This codes for CASSPSPTGAYEQYF.

The chain has TRBV27 and TRBJ2-1, with no clear D. From germline, CDR1 is MNHEY and CDR2 SMNVEV (reference sequence). The CDR3 contains 16 residues. V shed 6 bases and J shed 0 bases, with 15 bases lying between them. The CDR3 loop is CASRLGAGSSYNEQFF. CDR3 DNA sequence: TGTGCCAGCAGACTGGGTGCCGGAAGCTCCTACAATGAGCAGTTCTTC.

Only one count was recorded for this clonotype. The chain employs TRBV11-2 and TRBJ1-1, with TRBD1 as a possible D gene (5 bases). CDR1 and CDR2 (germline): SGHAT, FQNNGV. Trimming cost V 5 bases and J 3 bases, with 10 bases left between them. The CDR3 totals 13 residues. CDR3 nucleotide sequence: TGTGCCAGCAGCAGTGGGACTTACACTGAAGCTTTCTTT. Protein sequence: CASSSGTYTEAFF.

This clonotype was counted only a few times. The chain recombines TRBV9 with TRBJ2-6; the D is unclear. Germline loops: CDR1 SGDLS, CDR2 YYNGEE. This CDR3 is built from 13 residues. Trimming cost V 3 bases and J 3 bases, with 4 bases left between them. CDR3 amino acids: CASSALGANVLTF. The CDR3 nucleotides read TGTGCCAGCAGCGCCCTTGGGGCCAACGTCCTGACTTTC. The variable domain in full, completed from reference TRBV9 and TRBJ2-6, reads DSGVTQTPKHLITATGQRVTLRCSPRSGDLSVYWYQQSLDQGLQFLIQYYNGEERAKGNILERFSAQQFPDLHSELNLSSLELGDSALYFCASSALGANVLTFGAGSRLTVL.

A word on this clonotype: Given a much more abundant clone one base away, this may be a read error. The gene calls are TRBV6-5 and TRBJ2-3, with TRBD1 matching 7 bases. Germline loops: CDR1 MNHEY, CDR2 SVGAGI. This CDR3 contains 16 residues. Trimming took 5 bases from V and 1 from J; bases not matched to a gene: 9. CDR3 residues: CASSRGDSKGTDTQYF. DNA for the CDR3: TGTGCCAGCAGTAGAGGGGACAGTAAAGGCACAGATACGCAGTATTTT.

This clonotype was counted only a few times. CDR3 sequence: CASSQGLAGVSDTQYF. In nucleotides, the CDR3 is TGTGCCAGCAGTCAGGGACTAGCGGGAGTATCAGATACGCAGTATTTT. This chain uses TRBV6-5 with TRBJ2-3; 14 bases align to TRBD2. The CDR3 totals 16 residues. Germline V gene data show CDR1 as MNHEY and CDR2 as SVGAGI. Trimming removed 5 bases from V and 4 bases from J; junction bases left unmatched: 5.

The gene calls are TRBV29-1 and TRBJ2-5; D perhaps matches TRBD1 (5 bases). Germline V lookup: CDR1 SQVTM, CDR2 ANQGSEA. This CDR3 has 16 residues. Trimming left V 2 bases short and J 1 base short, with 17 bases between. The CDR3 here is CSVERRPGQLQETQYF. DNA of the CDR3: TGCAGCGTTGAACGTCGGCCAGGGCAGCTCCAAGAGACCCAGTACTTC.

The rearrangement links TRBV7-2 to TRBJ2-1; the D gene is possibly TRBD2 (5 bases). V lost 5 bases, J lost 0 bases, and 14 bases lay in between. Germline values: CDR1 SGHTA, CDR2 FQGNSA. The CDR3 is 16 residues long. This CDR3 is CASSPAVGSSYNEQFF. The CDR3 region has the DNA TGTGCCAGCAGCCCCGCGGTTGGGAGCTCCTACAATGAGCAGTTCTTC.

This clonotype has a handful of counts. The chain joins TRBV20-1 to TRBJ1-4, with TRBD1 identical over 8 bases. V shed 6 bases, J shed 7 bases, and the junction held 13 bases outside the gene matches. Germline V CDR1 and CDR2: DFQATT, SNEGSKA (reference sequence). This CDR3 comprises 15 residues. The CDR3 sequence: CSAPASQGAREKLFF. CDR3 coding DNA: TGCAGTGCCCCAGCCTCTCAGGGGGCGCGTGAAAAACTGTTTTTT.

The chain uses TRBV24-1 and TRBJ2-3, with TRBD2 matching 12 bases. CDR1 and CDR2 (germline): KGHDR, SFDVKD. The CDR3 runs 18 residues. V trimming: 3 bases; J trimming: 4 bases; junction bases outside the gene matches: 10. This chain's CDR3 is CATSDPKPTSGGADTQYF. The CDR3 DNA sequence: TGTGCCACCAGTGATCCCAAGCCGACTAGCGGGGGCGCAGATACGCAGTATTTT.

The chain employs TRBV6-2 or TRBV6-3 and TRBJ2-1, with 10 bases matching TRBD1. Germline V gene data show CDR1 as MNHEY and CDR2 as SVGEGT. This CDR3 spans 14 amino acids. V lost 4 bases and J lost 6; bases outside the gene matches: 3. DNA of the CDR3: TGTGCCAGCAGTTTCCGGGACAGGGGCAATGAGCAGTTCTTC. It codes for CASSFRDRGNEQFF.

The chain carries TRBV7-2 and TRBJ2-7; D not resolved. Deletions cut 3 bases from V and 2 bases from J, with 11 bases between. Germline V lookup: CDR1 SGHTA, CDR2 FQGNSA. The CDR3 is 14 amino acids. The CDR3 region is CASSFGLVAYEQYF. In DNA form, the CDR3 reads TGTGCCAGCAGCTTCGGGCTGGTCGCCTACGAGCAGTACTTC.

This clonotype came up many times. CDR3 protein: CASSYGQNTYEQYF. The CDR3 coding sequence is TGTGCCAGCAGTTATGGACAGAACACCTACGAGCAGTACTTC. The chain joins TRBV6-6 to TRBJ2-7; weak D call: TRBD1 (6 bases). The CDR3 spans 14 residues. Germline V CDR1 and CDR2: MNHNY, SVGAGI (reference sequence). V was shortened by 3 bases and J by 2 bases, with 11 bases between the two germline ends.

The chain employs TRBV7-2 and TRBJ2-1; 8 bases match TRBD1. Germline trimming cut 0 bases from V and 8 bases from J; bases unmatched to any gene: 0. From germline, CDR1 is SGHTA and CDR2 FQGNSA. The CDR3 extends over 13 amino acids. This CDR3 is CASSLATGDEQFF. The CDR3 nucleotides read TGTGCCAGCAGCTTAGCGACAGGGGATGAGCAGTTCTTC.

This clonotype was observed a handful of times. This rearrangement joins TRBV20-1 to TRBJ2-1, with 7 bases lining up with TRBD2. Trimming took 5 bases from V and 8 from J; bases not matched to a gene: 0. Germline lookup yields CDR1 DFQATT and CDR2 SNEGSKA (reference sequence). The CDR3 has 10 amino acids. The CDR3 sequence is CSARGDEQFF. The CDR3 bases are TGCAGTGCTCGGGGGGATGAGCAGTTCTTC.

The rearrangement links TRBV7-2 to TRBJ2-5, with 11 bases lining up with TRBD2. Germline values: CDR1 SGHTA, CDR2 FQGNSA. V dropped 5 bases and J dropped 4; count of bases not matched to a gene: 12. The CDR3 totals 17 residues. As DNA, the CDR3 is TGTGCCAGCAGCGCGGGGGGACTAGCGGTCCAGCGAGAGACCCAGTACTTC. Protein sequence: CASSAGGLAVQRETQYF.

This clonotype was seen a handful of times. V is TRBV7-2 and J is TRBJ2-1; 11 bases line up with TRBD2. The J segment lost 7 bases and the V segment lost 0 bases, leaving 5 bases of the junction unmatched. This CDR3 comprises 16 residues. Per the germline V gene, CDR1 is SGHTA and CDR2 is FQGNSA. CDR3 in DNA: TGTGCCAGCAGCTTAGCTAGCGGGGGGGCTGAGAATGAGCAGTTCTTC. It yields the protein CASSLASGGAENEQFF.

This clonotype was seen only a few times. This CDR3 is CASSRQDSSNYGYTF. The CDR3 DNA sequence: TGCGCCAGCAGCCGCCAGGACAGTTCTAACTATGGCTACACCTTC. The chain joins TRBV4-3 to TRBJ1-2; D perhaps matches TRBD1 (6 bases). V lost 4 bases to trimming and J lost 0 bases, with 12 bases between them. Per germline, CDR1 LGHNA and CDR2 YSLEER. The CDR3 has 15 residues.

This rearrangement joins TRBV7-3 to TRBJ1-2; 9 nucleotides agree with TRBD1. Germline CDR1 reads SGHTA; CDR2 reads FQGTGA. Trimming cost V 5 bases and J 2 bases; bases outside gene matches: 6. The length of the CDR3 is 15 residues. The CDR3 DNA reads as TGTGCCAGCAGCGCAACAGGGGGCGCGAACTATGGCTACACCTTC. Translation: CASSATGGANYGYTF.

This clonotype was counted a few times. The genes are TRBV20-1 and TRBJ2-7; D remains unclear. Germline-derived CDR1 and CDR2 are DFQATT and SNEGSKA (reference sequence). The CDR3 extends over 14 amino acids. Between the trimmed V and J ends, which lost 3 bases and 3 bases, there was a span of 15 bases. DNA of the CDR3: TGCAGTGCTAGTTACACCTCCAACATCTACGAGCAGTACTTC. Translation: CSASYTSNIYEQYF.

The chain employs TRBV7-8 and TRBJ1-5; TRBD1 matches 9 bases. The germline V gene encodes CDR1 SGHVS and CDR2 FQNEAQ. Trimming cost V 6 bases and J 1 base; bases outside gene matches: 10. The CDR3 extends over 17 amino acids. CDR3 protein: CASSPGGTGKSNQPQHF. For the CDR3, the DNA is TGTGCCAGCAGTCCAGGTGGGACAGGGAAGAGCAATCAGCCCCAGCATTTT.

This chain connects TRBV3-1 to TRBJ2-1; 7 bases map to TRBD2. Per the germline V gene, CDR1 is LGHDT and CDR2 is YNNKEL (reference sequence). The ends lost 2 bases at V and 8 bases at J; junction bases unmatched: 9. This CDR3 has 15 amino acids. The CDR3 sequence: CASSQYGGGLDEQFF. The CDR3 region has the DNA TGTGCCAGCAGCCAATACGGGGGAGGGCTTGATGAGCAGTTCTTC.

This sequence joins TRBV6-1 and TRBJ1-5; 10 bases are a match to TRBD1. The V segment lost 6 bases and the J segment 5 bases; nucleotides outside the gene matches: 1. The CDR3 totals 13 residues. Per germline, CDR1 MNHNS and CDR2 SASEGT. In DNA form, the CDR3 reads TGTGCCAGCAGGGGACAGGGGCATCAGCCCCAGCATTTT. This gives the protein CASRGQGHQPQHF.

The V call is TRBV6-5, the J call TRBJ2-3; D gene unclear. Trimming left V 0 bases short and J 10 bases short, with 14 bases between. This CDR3 is built from 14 residues. In germline, CDR1 is MNHEY, CDR2 SVGAGI. This CDR3 is CASSYSPDQRSQYF. The DNA of the CDR3 is TGTGCCAGCAGTTACTCCCCAGACCAACGGTCGCAGTATTTT.

This clonotype was seen more than once but under ten times. The DNA of the CDR3 is TGCAGTGCTAGTGTTGACGGACGCACAGATACGCAGTATTTT. Translation: CSASVDGRTDTQYF. The gene calls are TRBV20-1 and TRBJ2-3; D gene uncertain. Germline lookup yields CDR1 DFQATT and CDR2 SNEGSKA (reference sequence). V was shortened by 3 bases and J by 1 base, with 11 bases between the two germline ends. CDR3 length: 14 amino acids.